This TCR beta chain was recovered during a study of T cell responses to AZD1222 COVID-19 vaccine (dated by TCRdb to 2020 to 2022). Regarding the research as a whole: AZD1222 recipients whose second dose came at about 4 weeks and those whose second dose came at about 12 weeks were combined into one group, since spike-specific TCR depth and breadth did not differ between the two schedules. TCR sequencing was performed for roughly 240 trial participants, of whom about 210 were given two doses of AZD1222 and approximately 25 were given two doses of MenACWY control vaccine. Trial participants were enrolled by age into 18-55, 56-69 and 70-plus year subgroups, with approximately 150, 28 and 58 TCR-sequenced participants respectively. Study-wide findings and limitations: Because no day 14 peak-response samples were available, the repertoires could be characterized only after the peak T cell response. Nearly half of unique spike-specific TCRs reportedly recognized epitopes outside regions mutated in the B.1.351 and B.1.1.7 variants. CD4 TCRs associated with the vaccine covered the entire spike protein, and the dominant responses were in regions 160-218 and 743-854. After two AZD1222 doses, spike-specific TCR breadth and depth were significantly higher than at day 0 and than in MenACWY recipients. Conclusions about previously exposed vaccinees are limited, since just a handful of AZD1222 recipients were seropositive for SARS-CoV-2 at baseline. Most participants were white British and females outnumbered males, and the authors suggested that clonal diversity may have been underestimated. In the small 56-69-year group, the increase in depth fell short of significance, most likely because of low power.

The sample's time point label is to be understood as: baseline before first vaccination. The vaccinee samples were drawn from two UK trials, COV001 and COV002, one of which was a single-blind randomized controlled phase 2/3 trial testing AZD1222 (ChAdOx1 nCoV-19) in healthy adults. For TCRbeta chain sequencing, PBMC samples from trial participants were taken at day 0 and at day 28 after the second dose. Taken from the germline V gene, the CDR1 and CDR2 loops are SGHDT and YYEEEE. The CDR3 numbers 12 residues from cysteine through phenylalanine. Solely the CDR3 DNA is kept, with 36 bases framed from the first base. V sheds 1 base and J sheds 4 bases, leaving 5 bases between their ends. On this clone: Its antigen target is currently unknown. No quality values exist for individual bases; no much larger clone is one base distant.

The CDR3 regions of human TCRbeta chains were analyzed by immunosequencing. Turning to the authors' computational methods: TCRs in the repertoires were matched against a reference library of SARS-CoV-2-specific TCRs that had been generated with the MIRA antigen-specificity platform. Breadth was defined as the fraction of unique TCRs that were SARS-CoV-2-associated. Depth was defined as the fraction of total T cells that were SARS-CoV-2-associated. Using the MIRA data, every spike-specific TCR was mapped to the spike region that the TCR reacted to and assigned to either a CD4 or a CD8 class. Log10-transformed breadth and depth values were compared by one-way ANOVA with Sidak's multiple comparisons tests. The clones in this table, taken by TCRdb from immuneACCESS, are in-frame only. Not every clone is retained; where verified, under half of the shortfall comes from an unresolved V gene, and the cause of the rest is unknown. The DNA was the basis for D and trimming; V, J and clone size are from that table. Within this sample are 150,000 to 200,000 clones, with 85% to 95% of them counted one time only. The leading ten clones occupy about 10% of the sample.

The sequence derives from an adult in good health. Source: peripheral blood, taken on day 0 of AZD1222 vaccination. The V and J genes are TRBV5-6 and TRBJ1-2; no D gene can be assigned with confidence. Here is the DNA: TGTGCCAGCAGCTTGACCGGCTATGGCTACACCTTC. This codes for CASSLTGYGYTF.